The clone carrying this T cell receptor beta chain was seen ten or more times. This CDR3 contains 16 residues. V was pared by 4 bases and J by 3 bases, with 4 bases of the junction left unmatched. Germline-derived CDR1 and CDR2 are SNHLY and FYNNEI. The data were obtained in a study of neurological immune-mediated disorders. The authors produced cDNA by 5'RACE using 10-nucleotide random UMIs. MiXCR was run by TCRdb on the 5' RACE reads, yielding one entry per CDR3 protein. The data contain 50,000 to 65,000 distinct CDR3 sequences, approximately 4.6% of them seen just once; the ten biggest clones take up less than 3.5%. Source material was 2 million unsorted PBMCs, stored at -80 °C in RNAlater.

The sequencing sample was made of PBMCs. The source is a woman aged 45-65 years with multiple sclerosis. The chain carries TRBV2 and TRBJ2-2, with 11 bases identical to TRBD1. The CDR3 region has the DNA TGTGCCAGCAGTGCCGGACAGGGGGCTCACACCGGGGAGCTGTTTTTT. Amino acid sequence: CASSAGQGAHTGELFF.